This T cell receptor (beta chain) was sequenced during a study of blood T cell repertoires in COVID-19 (dated by TCRdb to about 2020). About the full investigation: Samples from collaborators originated in the United States, Italy and Spain and spanned both the acute and convalescent phases of COVID-19. Sample metadata almost always included a de-identified subject ID, COVID-19 status, age in years and sex. The dataset comprised deeply sampled blood TCRbeta repertoires from subjects exposed to, actively infected with, or recovered from COVID-19. The samples were drawn from two sources: the first 160 participants of the ongoing ImmuneRACE study, and fewer than 1,500 subjects contributed by 6 global collaborators. Where HLA class I and class II types were available, the types were taken from metadata supplied by the sample provider, not from assay-based typing. The repertoires were released in a freely available public database intended as a resource for research on the immune response to SARS-CoV-2. The prospective study material was composed of cDNA or gDNA derived from T cells, B-cell-depleted T cells, or PBMCs.

TCRbeta CDR3 regions were amplified from genomic DNA using the immunoSEQ Assay, a bias-controlled multiplex PCR. The study's own analysis went as follows. Within the assay, amplification of reference gene primers was used to estimate how many nucleated cells each sample contained. To quantify the absolute abundance of each unique TCRbeta CDR3 rearrangement, sequence reads were collapsed and filtered. For each sample, productive Simpson clonality was calculated by taking the square root of Simpson's diversity index across productive rearrangements. The immuneACCESS repertoire file appears here via TCRdb, limited to in-frame rearrangements. These files lack a portion of the clones; in checked studies, under half of the deficit traces to unresolved V genes, and the cause of the others is not known. The V and J calls and the clone size are those of that table, but D and trimming were determined from the DNA. The sample yields more than 110,000 clones; 76% were counted once. The ten largest account for 4.5% of the sample.

The paper as a whole reports these results and caveats: The quantity of clinical and demographic metadata differed by source and by participant and was supplied without curation.

The CDR3 holds 13 amino acids from the cysteine to the phenylalanine. The only DNA kept is the CDR3, 39 bases in frame from the first base. V is cut by 8 bases and J by 6 bases, and the space between the germline ends is 14 bases. Based on the germline V gene, the CDR1 and CDR2 sequences are MNHEY and SVGAGI. This clone has more than one count but fewer than ten. Which antigen it targets is not known. No much larger clone exists at a distance of one base, and base qualities are not known. Whole blood was collected in K2EDTA tubes by collaborating institutions according to the institutions' own protocols. Collaborator samples were shipped for TCRbeta analysis as frozen whole blood, isolated PBMCs, or DNA extracted from either sample type.

Source material: peripheral blood. The TCR originated in a woman older than 75 with active or convalescent COVID-19. The chain joins TRBV6-5 to TRBJ1-5; a tentative D call is TRBD1 (5 bases match). The CDR3: CASRLGGGQPQHF. The nucleotide sequence reads TGTGCCAGCCGTTTGGGGGGTGGTCAGCCCCAGCATTTT.